The 5 T cell receptor beta chains in this list originate from one sample, sequenced in a study of T cell responses to AZD1222 COVID-19 vaccine. Profiling relied on immunoSEQ multiplex PCR, and the TCRdb table lists in-frame clones only, not all of them. The sample consists of around 100,000 clones, 90% of them appearing once. Sequencing used peripheral blood, obtained on day 0 of AZD1222 vaccination. The source is an adult in good health.

The chain couples TRBV7-2 to TRBJ2-5, with 12 bases matching TRBD2. J was trimmed by 5 bases and V by 8 bases; bases with no gene match: 6. The CDR3 is 14 amino acids. Germline V gene data show CDR1 as SGHTA and CDR2 as FQGNSA. The CDR3 DNA sequence: TGTGCCAGCCGGCTAGCGGGGGGGCGTGAGACCCAGTACTTC. This codes for CASRLAGGRETQYF. Supplemented by reference TRBV7-2 and TRBJ2-5, the full variable domain reads GAGVSQSPSNKVTEKGKDVELRCDPISGHTALYWYRQSLGQGLEFLIYFQGNSAPDKSGLPSDRFSAERTGGSVSTLTIQRTQQEDSAVYLCASRLAGGRETQYFGPGTRLLVL.

The rearrangement joins TRBV3-1 (or the pseudogene TRBV3-2) to TRBJ2-7; D not certain. The CDR3 spans 14 residues. Per the germline V gene, CDR1 is LGHDT and CDR2 is YNNKEL (reference sequence). V lost 4 bases and J 3 bases, leaving 13 bases between the germline ends. DNA for the CDR3: TGTGCCAGCAGCCCCCAGGCCGCGAACTACGAGCAGTACTTC. Translated, it gives CASSPQAANYEQYF.

This sequence joins TRBV7-3 and TRBJ2-3; 9 positions match TRBD2. V was pared by 5 bases and J by 3 bases, with 15 bases of the junction left unmatched. The CDR3 sequence is 18 residues long. CDR1 is SGHTA, CDR2 FQGTGA, per germline. CDR3 in amino acids: CASSPRGSGGFRTDTQYF. As DNA, the CDR3 is TGTGCCAGCAGCCCCCGGGGTAGCGGGGGCTTTAGAACAGATACGCAGTATTTT.

J is TRBJ2-7 and V is TRBV18; no firm D call. The germline CDR1 and CDR2 sequences are KGHSH and LQKENI. This CDR3 has 13 residues. Trimming left V 4 bases short and J 0 bases short, with 7 bases between. CDR3 sequence (DNA): TGTGCCAGCTCACAACAGAGCTCCTACGAGCAGTACTTC. Translating it yields CASSQQSSYEQYF.

This sequence joins TRBV9 and TRBJ1-6, with TRBD1 matching over 7 bases. Losses at the gene ends were 8 bases for V and 9 bases for J; bases not matched to a gene: 11. The CDR3 totals 14 residues. Germline V CDR1 and CDR2: SGDLS, YYNGEE. CDR3 region: CASWGGTASSPLHF. The CDR3, as DNA: TGTGCCAGTTGGGGGGGGACAGCGAGTTCACCCCTCCACTTT. Using reference TRBV9 and TRBJ1-6 for the parts outside the CDR3, the full variable domain is DSGVTQTPKHLITATGQRVTLRCSPRSGDLSVYWYQQSLDQGLQFLIQYYNGEERAKGNILERFSAQQFPDLHSELNLSSLELGDSALYFCASWGGTASSPLHFGNGTRLTVT.